This T cell receptor (beta chain) was observed in a study of radiation and T cells in renal cell carcinoma (dated by TCRdb to the early 2020s). With regard to the full study: TCR beta sequencing covered around 50 samples in total, comprising some 25 tumors and roughly 27 peripheral blood samples. The final blood draw took place at 4 weeks after radiation, the same time as nephrectomy. In the 55 or so samples combined, some 4,000,000 unique CDR3 nucleotide sequences were found, encoding some 2,500,000 unique CDR3 amino acid sequences. Results the study describes overall, beyond this receptor: Dynamics of the blood repertoire were not tracked past 4 weeks after treatment. Effects of radiation dose or scheduling on the TCR repertoire could not be addressed with the single-armed trial design. Because pretreatment tumor biopsies were not available, the study could not determine whether clonotypes were already present within the tumor at baseline. In blood, the top tumor clonotypes increased between baseline and 2 weeks post-radiation and then shrank by 4 weeks, which suggests that tumor-resident clones expanded only transiently.

The germline V gene supplies CDR1 SGDLS and CDR2 YYNGEE. The cysteine opens and the phenylalanine closes a CDR3 of 18 amino acids. CDR3 DNA is the only sequence kept; it has 54 bases, read in frame from the first base. Germline trimming: 2 bases from V, 2 bases from J; junction bases outside gene matches: 11. Interpreted using the paper, the time point label stands for: blood 4 weeks post-SBRT, at nephrectomy. Explained via the paper, the treatment or condition label denotes: 15 Gy SBRT to primary tumor, nephrectomy 4 weeks later. Samples came from a clinical trial, in which primary renal cell carcinomas received 15 Gy stereotactic body radiation therapy followed by nephrectomy 4 weeks later. To track tumor-enriched clonotypes, serial peripheral blood was sampled from radiation-treated patients at baseline and at 2 weeks and 4 weeks after SBRT. Every patient's renal cell carcinoma showed clear cell pathology. Genomic DNA for TCR sequencing was prepared using the QIAamp DNA Blood Mini Kit (Qiagen). The analyses included only samples that passed all quality control checks.

The immunoSEQ kit was used, according to the manufacturer's recommendations, to generate TCR beta libraries from genomic DNA. Library preparation used a first multiplex PCR with proprietary primers, then a second PCR adding unique barcodes, with bead cleanups after each round. Each sample batch included a kit-provided positive control reaction and a negative control reaction. The final libraries underwent checking on an Agilent 4200 TapeStation D1000 ScreenTape, volumetric pooling, and quantification by qPCR. Sequencing was performed on an Illumina NextSeq500 with a MidOutput 150-cycle cartridge, and 156 Read1 and 15 Index1 cycles were run with kit custom primers. The pooled library was loaded at roughly 0.98 pM with an approximately 21% PhiX control spike-in. The authors' pipeline ran thus. Vendor-processed data were analyzed in R, and a clonotype was defined as all T cells sharing the same CDR3 nucleotide sequence. In the clone abundance analyses, frequencies were normalized to the 10,000 most abundant clones in each sample. Public T cell clones, which averaged fewer than five per sample, were removed prior to analysis. Tumor-enriched and baseline blood-enriched clonotypes were defined by at least a 32-fold difference in abundance between compartments. A beta-binomial differential abundance model was used to identify clonotypes that were expanded or contracted between blood time points. The Baroni-Urbani and Buser coefficient was used to measure tumor-blood repertoire similarity, and groups were compared with two-tailed Wilcoxon tests in R. This is the immuneACCESS table as TCRdb keeps it, with only in-frame sequences that have V and J called. A part of the clones is gone; compared with another copy, unresolved V genes explain less than half, and the rest is unexplained. The V and J calls and clone size come from that table; D and trimming were worked out from the DNA. This sample is represented by about 170,000 clones; about 88% of them were singletons. The ten largest clones represent around 11% of the sample.

For this clone: What this receptor recognizes is not known. One base away there is no much larger clone; base qualities are not given.

The input for sequencing was blood, taken from a patient whose treatment included radiotherapy and nephrectomy. This sequence uses TRBV9 and TRBJ1-3; 9 central bases correspond to TRBD1. The sequence was obtained from a woman aged 50 to 60 with renal cell carcinoma. The CDR3 reads as follows: CASSVGPGQGFTGNTIYF. The DNA reads TGTGCCAGCAGCGTGGGCCCGGGACAGGGTTTTACTGGAAACACCATATATTTT. When the CDR3 is completed using the reference TRBV9 and TRBJ1-3 genes on either side, the full variable domain is DSGVTQTPKHLITATGQRVTLRCSPRSGDLSVYWYQQSLDQGLQFLIQYYNGEERAKGNILERFSAQQFPDLHSELNLSSLELGDSALYFCASSVGPGQGFTGNTIYFGEGSWLTVV.